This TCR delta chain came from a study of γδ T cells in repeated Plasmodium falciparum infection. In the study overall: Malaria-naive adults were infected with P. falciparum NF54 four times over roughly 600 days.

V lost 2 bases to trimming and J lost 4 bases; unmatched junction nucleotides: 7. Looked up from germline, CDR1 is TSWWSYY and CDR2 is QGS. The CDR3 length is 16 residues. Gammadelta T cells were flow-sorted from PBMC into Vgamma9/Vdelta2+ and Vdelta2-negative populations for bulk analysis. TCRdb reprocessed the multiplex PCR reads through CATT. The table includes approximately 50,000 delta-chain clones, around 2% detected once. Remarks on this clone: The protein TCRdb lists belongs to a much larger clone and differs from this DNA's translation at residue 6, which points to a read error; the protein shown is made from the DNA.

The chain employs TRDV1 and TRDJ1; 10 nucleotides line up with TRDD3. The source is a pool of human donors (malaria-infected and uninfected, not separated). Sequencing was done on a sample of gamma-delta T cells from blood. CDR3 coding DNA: TGTGCTCTTGGGGAAGCCTTCGGGGGATACGTCGATAAACTCATCTTT. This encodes CALGEAFGGYVDKLIF.